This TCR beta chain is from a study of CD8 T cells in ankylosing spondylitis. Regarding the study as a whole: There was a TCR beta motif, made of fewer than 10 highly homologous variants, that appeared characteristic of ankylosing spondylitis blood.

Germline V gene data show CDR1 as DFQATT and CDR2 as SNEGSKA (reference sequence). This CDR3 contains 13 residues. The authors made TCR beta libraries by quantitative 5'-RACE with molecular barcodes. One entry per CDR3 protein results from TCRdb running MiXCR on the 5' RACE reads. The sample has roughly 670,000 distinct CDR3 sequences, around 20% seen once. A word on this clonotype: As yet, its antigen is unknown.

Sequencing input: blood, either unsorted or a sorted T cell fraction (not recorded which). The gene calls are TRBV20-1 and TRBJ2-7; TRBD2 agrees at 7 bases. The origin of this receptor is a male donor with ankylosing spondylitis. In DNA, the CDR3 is TGCAGCGCGGGAGCCCCCCGCTCCTACGAGCAGTACTTC. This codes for CSAGAPRSYEQYF.